The 8 T cell receptor beta chains given below trace back to one sample, sequenced in a study of cytomegalovirus exposure and HLA in healthy donors. The PCR contained 60 Vbeta and 13 Jbeta primers. Using immunoSEQ multiplex PCR, the repertoire was profiled, and TCRdb retains in-frame clones only, with some absent. The profile shows around 180,000 clones, more than 85% of them singletons. The sequencing input was PBMCs. Receptors originate from a girl less than two years old in good health and CMV-seronegative.

This chain links TRBV6-5 with TRBJ2-2; possibly TRBD2 for D (6 bases). Germline V gives CDR1 MNHEY, CDR2 SVGAGI. V dropped 5 bases and J dropped 7 bases, with 11 bases sitting between them. CDR3 size: 13 residues. The CDR3 coding sequence is TGTGCCAGCAGTCCCGGGGGACTCGGGGAGCTGTTTTTT. Translation: CASSPGGLGELFF.

This rearrangement joins TRBV9 to TRBJ1-2; D unresolved. Germline V CDR1 and CDR2: SGDLS, YYNGEE. V was clipped by 7 bases and J by 0 bases, with 13 bases between them. The CDR3 spans 14 residues. CDR3 loop: CASHGTVANYGYTF. Here the CDR3 DNA reads TGTGCCAGCCATGGAACAGTCGCTAACTATGGCTACACCTTC.

This chain joins TRBV7-9 and TRBJ2-2; 9 bases are a match to TRBD2. The CDR3 is 16 residues long. From germline, CDR1 is SEHNR and CDR2 FQNEAQ (reference sequence). With V trimmed by 5 bases and J by 0 bases, 4 bases remained unmatched. The CDR3 DNA follows: TGTGCCAGCAGCCCTATAGCGGGAGCGAACACCGGGGAGCTGTTTTTT. Its translation: CASSPIAGANTGELFF. Combining the CDR3 with reference TRBV7-9 and TRBJ2-2 gives the whole variable domain DTGVSQNPRHKITKRGQNVTFRCDPISEHNRLYWYRQTLGQGPEFLTYFQNEAQLEKSRLLSDRFSAERPKGSFSTLEIQRTEQGDSAMYLCASSPIAGANTGELFFGEGSRLTVL.

CDR3 sequence: CASRSSSGTGGLSGANVLTF. The CDR3 DNA sequence: TGTGCCAGTAGGTCAAGTTCCGGGACAGGGGGCCTCTCTGGGGCCAACGTCCTGACTTTC. V gene TRBV19 combines with J gene TRBJ2-6; the match to TRBD1 covers 12 bases. Germline CDR1 LNHDA, CDR2 SQIVND (reference sequence). The CDR3 runs 20 residues. Trimming took 6 bases from V and 0 from J; bases not matched to a gene: 12.

Only a few counts were recorded for this clone. For the CDR3, the DNA is TGTGCCAGCAGCTTATCTGGGGGGGGAAGCTCCTACAATGAGCAGTTCTTC. It codes for CASSLSGGGSSYNEQFF. This chain joins TRBV7-3 and TRBJ2-1, with 7 positions matching TRBD2. J gave up 0 bases and V 2 bases, and 7 bases lay outside the gene matches. The CDR3 extends over 17 amino acids. Per the germline V gene, CDR1 is SGHTA and CDR2 is FQGTGA.

This clone was seen once. The chain combines TRBV4-2 with TRBJ2-7; the match to TRBD2 covers 7 bases. After removal of 0 bases from V and 1 base from J, the junction contained 9 bases not matched to a gene. Germline lookup yields CDR1 LGHNA and CDR2 YNFKEQ. This CDR3 comprises 17 residues. CDR3 protein: CASSQDIRGRGSYEQYF. The CDR3 coding sequence is TGTGCCAGCAGCCAAGACATACGAGGGAGGGGTTCCTACGAGCAGTACTTC.

The chain employs TRBV30 and TRBJ1-6; D gene unclear. The CDR3 sequence is 11 residues long. Germline lookup yields CDR1 GTSNPN and CDR2 SVGIG (reference sequence). Trimming took 1 base from V and 13 from J, leaving 8 bases between them. The CDR3 sequence is CAWSDSTPLHF. CDR3 in DNA: TGTGCCTGGAGTGATTCGACTCCCCTCCACTTT.

The chain couples TRBV7-2 to TRBJ2-3; D is unresolved. Germline-derived CDR1 and CDR2 are SGHTA and FQGNSA. V was cut by 3 bases and J by 6 bases, with 4 bases left in between. This CDR3 region has 11 residues. This CDR3 is CASSFSDTQYF. The CDR3 nucleotides read TGTGCCAGCAGCTTCAGTGATACGCAGTATTTT.